This TCR beta chain was sequenced for a study of beta chain features in type 1 diabetes. As every portion of the isolated RNA was reverse transcribed, the sequencing read expressed TCRB transcripts. The data were produced by immunoSEQ multiplex PCR, yet TCRdb's version contains in-frame clones alone and is incomplete. The table has some 150,000 clones, about a tenth seen once. In this sample, this clone turned up a few times. Sequenced material: central memory CD4+ T cells from blood. This clonotype was sampled from a man aged 18 to 29 in good health.

CDR3 region: CASSFGSELQLFF. CDR3 coding DNA: TGTGCCAGCAGCTTTGGATCGGAGCTTCAACTGTTTTTT. The chain uses TRBV5-5 and TRBJ1-4; no definite D call. The germline gives CDR1 SGHKS, CDR2 YYEKEE (reference sequence). The CDR3 sequence is 13 residues long. V dropped 2 bases and J dropped 12 bases, with 14 bases sitting between them.